This record concerns one TCR beta chain sequence. Its antigen is as yet unknown. With 60 Vbeta and 13 Jbeta primers, the PCR was carried out. Clones were read by immunoSEQ multiplex PCR, and TCRdb kept only the in-frame ones, dropping some. Of 150,000 to 200,000 clones listed, around 85% are singletons. Between the trimmed V and J ends, which lost 3 bases and 2 bases, there was a span of 9 bases. This CDR3 region has 14 residues. Germline CDR1 and CDR2: MNHEY and SMNVEV (reference sequence). This sample is part of a study of cytomegalovirus exposure and HLA in healthy donors. About the study: Earlier work reported 117 million unique TCR beta sequences from 170 million or so T cells.

Study outcomes and limitations: In an earlier analysis, in roughly 580 donors, most V segments appeared productive either ~87% or ~30% of the time. Most TCR sequences proved rare, with some public TCRs found in many donors. Altogether, about 160 TCR beta chains were recorded as cytomegalovirus-associated.

The chain couples TRBV27 to TRBJ2-3, with a possible D match to TRBD2 (5 bases). The clonotype was recovered from a man aged 18 to 29 in good health and CMV-seronegative. The specimen was PBMCs. CDR3 in amino acids: CASSFLDFTDTQYF. As DNA, the CDR3 is TGTGCCAGCAGTTTCTTGGACTTCACAGATACGCAGTATTTT.